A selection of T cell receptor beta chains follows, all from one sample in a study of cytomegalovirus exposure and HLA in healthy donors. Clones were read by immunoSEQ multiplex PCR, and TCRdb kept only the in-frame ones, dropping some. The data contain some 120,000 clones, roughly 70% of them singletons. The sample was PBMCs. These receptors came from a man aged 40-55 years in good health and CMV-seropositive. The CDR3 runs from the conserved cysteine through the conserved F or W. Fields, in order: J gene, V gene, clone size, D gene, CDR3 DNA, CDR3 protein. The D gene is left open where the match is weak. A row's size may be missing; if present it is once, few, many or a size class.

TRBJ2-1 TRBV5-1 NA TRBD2 TGCGCCAGCAGCTTGGTCGGCATGACCGGGACTAGCGGTAACAATGAGCAGTTCTTC CASSLVGMTGTSGNNEQFF
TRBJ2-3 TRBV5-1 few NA TGCGCCAGCAGCGGGGGGTCTGGAGCGGCGACAGATACGCAGTATTTT CASSGGSGAATDTQYF
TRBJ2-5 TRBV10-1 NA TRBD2 TGCGCCAGCAGTGAGTCGCCTAGCGGGAGCGGAGAGACCCAGTACTTC CASSESPSGSGETQYF
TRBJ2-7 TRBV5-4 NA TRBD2 TGTGCCAGCAGCCAAGATACTAGCGGCTCCTACGAGCAGTACTTC CASSQDTSGSYEQYF
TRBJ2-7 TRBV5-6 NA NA TGTGCCAGCAGCTTGGGGAGTTCCTACGAGCAGTACTTC CASSLGSSYEQYF
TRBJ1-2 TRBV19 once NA TGTGCCAGTGAACAGACAGGACACTATGGCTACACCTTC CASEQTGHYGYTF
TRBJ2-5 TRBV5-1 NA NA TGCGCCAGCAGCCCAGTTATTCAGGAAGCTCTCCAAGAGACCCAGTACTTC CASSPVIQEALQETQYF
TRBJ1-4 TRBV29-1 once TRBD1 TGCAGCGAGTTGACAGGGGAAAAACTGTTTTTT CSELTGEKLFF
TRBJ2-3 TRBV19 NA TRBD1 TGTGCCAGCTCGACAGGGAGAACAGATACGCAGTATTTT CASSTGRTDTQYF
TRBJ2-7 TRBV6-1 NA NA TGTGCCAGCAGTGAAGCGCGGTTTACCTACGAGCAGTACTTC CASSEARFTYEQYF
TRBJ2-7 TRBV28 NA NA TGTGCCAGCAAGGACAGCTACGAGCAGTACTTC CASKDSYEQYF
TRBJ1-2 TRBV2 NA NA TGTGCCAGCACCAACGAGAAGGGGAACAGTGGCTACACCTTC CASTNEKGNSGYTF
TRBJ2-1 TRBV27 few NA TGTGCCAGCAGTTTATCTCTAGCTTACTACAATGAGCAGTTCTTC CASSLSLAYYNEQFF
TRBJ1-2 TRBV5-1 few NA TGCGCCAGCAGCTTTGACAGCTCCTATGGCTACACCTTC CASSFDSSYGYTF
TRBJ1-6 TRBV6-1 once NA TGTGCCAGCGATAACAACAGGGATTCACCCCTCCACTTT CASDNNRDSPLHF
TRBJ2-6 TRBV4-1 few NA TGCGCCAGCAGCCAAGATTACGCAGCCCCAGGGATGAACTCTGGGGCCAACGTCCTGACTTTC CASSQDYAAPGMNSGANVLTF
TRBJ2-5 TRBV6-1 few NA TGTGCCAGCAGTGAAGCCCCGGGTTGGGAGACCCAGTACTTC CASSEAPGWETQYF
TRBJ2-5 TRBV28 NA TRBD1 TGTGCCAGCAGTTGGGGACAGCAAGAGACCCAGTACTTC CASSWGQQETQYF
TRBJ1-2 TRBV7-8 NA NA TGTGCCAGCAGCTTAGCGAGTTCCCTTACCCCCTATGGCTACACCTTC CASSLASSLTPYGYTF
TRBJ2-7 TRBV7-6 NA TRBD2 TGTGCCAGCAGCTCCTTAGCGGGGGGCTCCTACGAGCAGTACTTC CASSSLAGGSYEQYF
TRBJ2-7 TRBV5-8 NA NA TGTGCCAGCAGCTTCGAGGGAACCCCCTACGAGCAGTACTTC CASSFEGTPYEQYF
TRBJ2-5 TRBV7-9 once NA TGTGCCAGCAGCTTAGGGGGACACTTACAAGAGACCCAGTACTTC CASSLGGHLQETQYF
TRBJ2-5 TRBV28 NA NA TGTGCCAGCAGACCGTGGGCCGAAGAGACCCAGTACTTC CASRPWAEETQYF
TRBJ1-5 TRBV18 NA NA TGTGCCAGCTCACCGGATTGGGGATTTTCGGGACTATCAAATCAGCCCCAGCATTTT CASSPDWGFSGLSNQPQHF
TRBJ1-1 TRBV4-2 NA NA TGTGCCAGCAGCCCCCAAGCGGGGGGCCAAAACACTGAAGCTTTCTTT CASSPQAGGQNTEAFF
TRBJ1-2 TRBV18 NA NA TGTGCCAGCTCACCGATGGGGGGGCCGGATGGCTACACCTTC CASSPMGGPDGYTF
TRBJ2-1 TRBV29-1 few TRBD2 TGCAGCGTTCAGGGACTAGCGAGCTCCTACAATGAGCAGTTCTTC CSVQGLASSYNEQFF